A selection of T cell receptor beta chains follows, all from one sample in a study of regulatory T cells in long-lasting Graves disease. MiXCR, applied by TCRdb to the multiplex PCR reads, yields one record per CDR3 protein. Of about 430,000 distinct CDR3 sequences listed, approximately 16% are singletons. In addition, the sample was reused for a study of T cells in Graves' hyperthyroidism and ophthalmopathy.

Sequenced material: peripheral blood mononuclear cells (PBMCs), taken at new diagnosis, from a patient treated with antithyroid drugs. The receptors come from a woman in her thirties or forties with Graves disease. CDR3s include the opening cysteine and the closing phenylalanine or tryptophan. D genes are given only for firm matches. Expanded clones get a size class; other rows say once, few or many, or leave the size out.

>TRBV11-2|many|TRBJ2-7|TRBD1
TGTGCCAACACCTGGGACAGGGTTTACGAGCAGTACTTC
CANTWDRVYEQYF
>TRBV4-1|-|TRBJ1-1|-
TGCGCCAGCAGCCAAGATAGGGGCAGGGTGAACACTGAAGCTTTCTTT
CASSQDRGRVNTEAFF
>TRBV27|many|TRBJ2-7|TRBD1
TGTGCCAGCAGTGCCAGGCCTTGGGACAGGGGTTCCTACGAGCAGTACTTC
CASSARPWDRGSYEQYF
>TRBV5-1|-|TRBJ2-5|TRBD2
TGCGCCAGCAGCGGGGGGACTAGCGGGAGTGAGACCCAGTACTTC
CASSGGTSGSETQYF
>TRBV27|many|TRBJ1-5|-
TGTGCCAGCAGTCTCCGTGGGAGAGGGAGCAATCAGCCCCAGCATTTT
CASSLRGRGSNQPQHF
>TRBV7-2|-|TRBJ1-5|TRBD1
TGTGCCAGCAGTTTGATAGGGACAGGTAAACAGCCCCAGCATTTT
CASSLIGTGKQPQHF
>TRBV30|many|TRBJ2-1|TRBD2
TGTGCCTGGAGTCTAACAGCGGGAGGCGGGGAGCAGTTCTTC
CAWSLTAGGGEQFF
>TRBV12-3/TRBV12-4|many|TRBJ2-7|-
TGTGCCAGCAGTTTCGGTACTTACGAGCAGTACTTC
CASSFGTYEQYF
>TRBV7-9|many|TRBJ2-1|-
TGTGCCAGCAGCTTTGGGTCCTCTGACGAGTTCTTC
CASSFGSSDEFF
>TRBV28|many|TRBJ1-5|-
TGTGCCAGCACCCCCCGAGGCGCCTTAGAACAGCCCCAGCATTTT
CASTPRGALEQPQHF
>TRBV19|few|TRBJ2-1|-
TGTGCCAGTAGTAGGACAGCTTACAATGAGCAGTTCTTC
CASSRTAYNEQFF
>TRBV28|-|TRBJ1-3|-
TGTGCCAGTGAACTCACGACGAATGGAAACACCATATATTTT
CASELTTNGNTIYF
>TRBV27|many|TRBJ2-1|-
TGTGCCAGCAGTTTGTTTAAGGGACCTGGCGATGAGCAGTTCTTC
CASSLFKGPGDEQFF
>TRBV5-5|few|TRBJ2-1|-
TGTGCCAGCAGCTCCGTTGGGGGAGAGAAAGTCAATGAGCAGTTCTTC
CASSSVGGEKVNEQFF
>TRBV11-2|many|TRBJ2-7|-
TGTGCCAGCAGCTCCTACAGTTTCTACGAGCAGTACTTC
CASSSYSFYEQYF
>TRBV19|few|TRBJ1-2|TRBD1
TGTGCCAGTAGGGGTAGGGGGCCCAACTATGGCTACACCTTC
CASRGRGPNYGYTF
>TRBV7-9|many|TRBJ1-2|-
TGTGCCAGCAGCTTAAGACAGGACAACTATGGCTACACCTTC
CASSLRQDNYGYTF
>TRBV10-3|many|TRBJ2-3|-
TGTGCCATCAGTGAGACCGGGAGCACAGATACGCAGTATTTT
CAISETGSTDTQYF
>TRBV3-1|few|TRBJ1-4|-
TGTGCCAGCAGCTTTTCCCGGGACGCTGCAACTAATGAAAAACTGTTTTTT
CASSFSRDAATNEKLFF
>TRBV27|many|TRBJ1-5|-
TGTGCCAGCAGTTACGGGTTGGATCAGCCCCAGCATTTT
CASSYGLDQPQHF
>TRBV27|many|TRBJ2-3|-
TGTGCCAGCAGGCAACGGACGATGGGCAATACGCAGTATTTT
CASRQRTMGNTQYF
>TRBV11-2|many|TRBJ2-5|-
TGTGCCAGCAGTACCACCGCAGGGTACCCAGAGACCCAGTACTTC
CASSTTAGYPETQYF
>TRBV7-3|many|TRBJ1-1|TRBD1
TGTGCCAGCAGCTCTTGGACAGGGGCAGACACTGAAGCTTTCTTT
CASSSWTGADTEAFF
>TRBV12-3/TRBV12-4|many|TRBJ2-3|TRBD2
TGTGCCAGCACCTCTAGCGGGAGGGGGACAGATACGCAGTATTTT
CASTSSGRGTDTQYF
>TRBV11-3|many|TRBJ2-3|TRBD2
TGTGCCAGCAGCTTAAGGGTAGCGGGGGGGAGCACAGATACGCAGTATTTT
CASSLRVAGGSTDTQYF
>TRBV6-2/TRBV6-3|-|TRBJ2-1|-
TGTGCCAGCACAATAAAGGGTGAGCAGTTCTTC
CASTIKGEQFF
>TRBV19|few|TRBJ1-2|TRBD1
TGTGCCAGTAGTATACGGGGACAGCCTAACTATGGCTACACCTTC
CASSIRGQPNYGYTF
>TRBV7-3|many|TRBJ2-7|-
TGTGCCAGCAGCTTAGACCACAGGATGACCTACGAGCAGTACTTC
CASSLDHRMTYEQYF
>TRBV12-3/TRBV12-4|many|TRBJ2-2|-
TGTGCCAGCAGTTTTGGCGCACAAAACACCGGGGAGCTGTTTTTT
CASSFGAQNTGELFF
>TRBV27|many|TRBJ2-1|-
TGTGCCAGCAGTTCATCGGGGGTTCGGGTCAATGAGCAGTTCTTC
CASSSSGVRVNEQFF
>TRBV2|few|TRBJ2-1|TRBD1
TGTGTCAGCAGTGAAATGGCGGGGACAGGGGTTGAGCAGTTCTTC
CVSSEMAGTGVEQFF
>TRBV6-1|many|TRBJ2-4|-
TGTGCCAGCAGCAATCTGTGGCAGGCGGGGACCAAAAACATTCAGTACTTC
CASSNLWQAGTKNIQYF
>TRBV28|few|TRBJ2-3|TRBD1
TGTGCCAGCAGTTTATGGACCGGGACAGGGGAGTTTACAGATACGCAGTATTTT
CASSLWTGTGEFTDTQYF